Reported below is one T cell receptor beta chain. The CDR3 consists of 14 residues. Losses at the gene ends were 5 bases for V and 1 base for J; bases not matched to a gene: 3. In germline, CDR1 is SGHAT, CDR2 FQNNGV. This sample is part of a study of cytomegalovirus exposure and HLA in healthy donors. Primers: 60 Vbeta forward and 13 Jbeta reverse. Profiling relied on immunoSEQ multiplex PCR, and the TCRdb table lists in-frame clones only, not all of them. The top ten clones hold about 1.6% of a sample with under 200,000 clones, 65% to 75% of them seen once. Sequenced sample: PBMCs. This chain uses TRBV11-2 with TRBJ2-3; TRBD1 matches at 7 bases. This TCR was recovered from a girl between 5 and 17 years old in good health and CMV-seronegative. CDR3 loop: CASSPTGGTDTQYF. The CDR3 region has the DNA TGTGCCAGCAGCCCTACAGGGGGCACAGATACGCAGTATTTT.